This entry features one T cell receptor (beta chain) sequence. No antigen is known for it. Markers CD45RO/CCR7/CD25/CD127/CD95/CD27 served to sort CD4+ naive, central memory, regulatory and stem cell-like memory cells. The CDR3 is 18 residues long. Germline V gene lookup returns CDR1 MNHEY and CDR2 SMNVEV (reference sequence). The V and J ends lost 3 bases and 8 bases, in that order; junction bases with no gene match: 15. The data were obtained in a study of beta chain features in type 1 diabetes. Study as a whole: About 110,000,000 sorted cells were examined across all samples.

Every isolated RNA sample was fully reverse transcribed, so sequencing captured expressed TCRB transcripts. Repertoires were generated with immunoSEQ multiplex PCR, while TCRdb's copy carries only in-frame clones and drops some. This table has hundreds of thousands of clones, more than 9.5% appearing once. Regarding the study as a whole: The study found fewer insertions and more deletions at VDJ junctions in type 1 diabetes patients.

This receptor was obtained from a woman in her 30s in good health. Sequences were obtained from naive CD4+ T cells from blood. The chain carries TRBV27 and TRBJ2-1; 11 bases match TRBD2. The CDR3 here is CASSFSSGLAALVHEQFF. The CDR3 DNA sequence: TGTGCCAGCAGTTTCTCCTCGGGACTAGCGGCCCTAGTTCATGAGCAGTTCTTC.